This note documents a single TCR beta chain sequence. The source of the sample is a study of blood T cells in healthy people across ages. The V and J ends lost 4 bases and 5 bases, in that order; junction bases with no gene match: 7. The CDR3 is made up of 15 amino acids. Germline V gene data show CDR1 as MDHEN and CDR2 as SYDVKM. Then a second PCR, running roughly 6 to 12 cycles, was carried out with a sample-barcoded 5' primer and a J-beta primer mix. With 12 random nucleotides, a template-switch adaptor tagged each individual cDNA molecule. From the 5' RACE reads, TCRdb called clonotypes with MiXCR, one entry per CDR3 protein. The sample has 750,000 to 850,000 distinct CDR3 sequences; 20% to 30% are singletons. These data are also associated with another study on T cells of mothers and their children. Per that study: For each mother, over 8 million TCR beta CDR3 reads were obtained, and for each child, about 3 million.

The clonotype was recovered from a boy aged 10-17 years in good health. Sequences were obtained from blood. The rearrangement joins TRBV28 to TRBJ2-1; 8 bases line up with TRBD2. This CDR3 reads CASSSSPLADNEQFF. The CDR3 DNA is TGTGCCAGCAGTTCCTCCCCACTAGCGGACAATGAGCAGTTCTTC.